The 27 T cell receptor beta chains reported below all come from one sample, sequenced in a study of cytomegalovirus exposure and HLA in healthy donors. TCRdb's copy holds only in-frame clones and misses some; the assay was immunoSEQ multiplex PCR. The repertoire holds some 180,000 clones, around nine tenths seen once, with around 7.2% in the top ten. Sequenced sample: PBMCs. The receptors originated from a man younger than 45 in good health and CMV-seropositive.

CDR3 amino acids: CASSPGQAPRKHF. As DNA, the CDR3 is TGTGCCAGCAGCCCGGGACAGGCGCCCCGCAAGCATTTT. The chain uses TRBV2 and TRBJ1-5; 8 positions agree with TRBD1. Looked up from germline, CDR1 is SNHLY and CDR2 is FYNNEI. V gave up 6 bases and J gave up 14 bases; unmatched junction bases: 12. CDR3 length: 13 residues.

The CDR3 coding sequence is TGTGCCAGCAGGCCCGGGACAGGGGGACCGGGGGGCTACACCTTC. The encoded protein is CASRPGTGGPGGYTF. The chain is built from TRBV2 and TRBJ1-2; 11 positions match TRBD1. V lost 6 bases, J lost 8 bases, and 11 bases stayed unmatched. Looked up from germline, CDR1 is SNHLY and CDR2 is FYNNEI. The CDR3 extends over 15 amino acids. The full variable domain, with the rest looked up from reference TRBV2 and TRBJ1-2, is EPEVTQTPSHQVTQMGQEVILRCVPISNHLYFYWYRQILGQKVEFLVSFYNNEISEKSEIFDDQFSVERPDGSNFTLKIRSTKLEDSAMYFCASRPGTGGPGGYTFGSGTRLTVV.

This clone has a single count. The chain recombines TRBV30 with TRBJ2-2; perhaps D is TRBD1 or TRBD2 (5 bases each). The CDR3 totals 13 residues. CDR1 is GTSNPN and CDR2 is SVGIG in the germline V gene (reference sequence). The V and J ends lost 4 bases and 5 bases respectively, with 11 bases between them. CDR3 in DNA: TGTGCCTGGAAGGGACCGTCGACCGGGGAGCTGTTTTTT. Its translation is CAWKGPSTGELFF. Drawing the rest from reference TRBV30 and TRBJ2-2, the complete variable domain is SQTIHQWPATLVQPVGSPLSLECTVEGTSNPNLYWYRQAAGRGLQLLFYSVGIGQISSEVPQNLSASRPQDRQFILSSKKLLLSDSGFYLCAWKGPSTGELFFGEGSRLTVL.

V is TRBV2 and J is TRBJ1-1, with TRBD1 matching over 11 bases. CDR1 and CDR2 from the germline V gene are SNHLY and FYNNEI. V trimming: 2 bases; J trimming: 4 bases; junction bases outside the gene matches: 3. This CDR3 has 15 residues. The CDR3 spells CASSELGTGGTEAFF. The CDR3 coding sequence is TGTGCCAGCAGTGAACTTGGGACAGGGGGCACTGAAGCTTTCTTT.

This clone appeared a single time. The gene calls are TRBV7-2 and TRBJ1-1; D unresolved. Germline CDR1 is SGHTA and CDR2 is FQGNSA. The CDR3 length is 14 residues. Trimming left V 5 bases short and J 4 bases short, with 14 bases between. The CDR3 sequence is CASSRTLGPTEAFF. The CDR3 DNA follows: TGTGCCAGCAGCCGAACTCTGGGTCCCACTGAAGCTTTCTTT. Based on the CDR3 plus reference TRBV7-2 and TRBJ1-1, the full variable domain is GAGVSQSPSNKVTEKGKDVELRCDPISGHTALYWYRQSLGQGLEFLIYFQGNSAPDKSGLPSDRFSAERTGGSVSTLTIQRTQQEDSAVYLCASSRTLGPTEAFFGQGTRLTVV.

The chain carries TRBV29-1 and TRBJ1-2; D ambiguous. V dropped 5 bases and J dropped 3 bases, with 4 bases sitting between them. CDR1 and CDR2 (germline): SQVTM, ANQGSEA. CDR3 length equals 10 residues. CDR3 sequence reads: CSVPDYGYTF. CDR3 nucleotide sequence: TGCAGCGTTCCGGACTATGGCTACACCTTC.

The chain has TRBV30 and TRBJ1-1, with 8 bases that match TRBD1. CDR1 is GTSNPN and CDR2 is SVGIG in the germline V gene (reference sequence). V was clipped by 8 bases and J by 4 bases; unmatched bases: 6. This CDR3 spans 12 amino acids. The CDR3 region is CAGQGAITEAFF. As DNA, the CDR3 is TGTGCCGGCCAGGGGGCCATCACTGAAGCTTTCTTT.

V gene TRBV15 combines with J gene TRBJ1-2, with 7 bases that match TRBD1. This CDR3 spans 14 amino acids. Germline CDR1 is LNHNV and CDR2 is YYDKDF (reference sequence). The trim removed 5 bases at V and 4 bases at J, leaving 7 bases unmatched. The CDR3 sequence: CATSGMTGFYGYTF. For the CDR3, the DNA is TGTGCCACCAGCGGGATGACAGGGTTCTATGGCTACACCTTC.

The rearrangement uses TRBV7-6 and TRBJ1-2, with 9 positions matching TRBD1. J lost 4 bases, V lost 5 bases, and 8 bases had no gene match. The CDR3 loop spans 15 amino acids. Germline loops: CDR1 SGHVS, CDR2 FNYEAQ. The CDR3 loop is CASSPSQGASYGYTF. CDR3 DNA: TGTGCCAGCAGCCCGTCACAGGGGGCGAGCTATGGCTACACCTTC.

This chain joins TRBV29-1 and TRBJ2-7; D is possibly TRBD1 or TRBD2 (5 bases each). The germline gives CDR1 SQVTM, CDR2 ANQGSEA. The V and J ends lost 4 bases and 7 bases respectively, with 23 bases between them. CDR3 length: 15 amino acids. CDR3 amino acids: CSVVSEGRNRWEQYF. CDR3 DNA: TGCAGCGTTGTATCCGAGGGGCGGAATAGGTGGGAGCAGTACTTC.

This rearrangement joins TRBV7-8 to TRBJ2-7, with D tentatively TRBD1 (5 bases). Trimming removed 5 bases at V and 2 bases at J, with 16 bases between. The CDR3 spans 15 residues. The germline V gene encodes CDR1 SGHVS and CDR2 FQNEAQ. This CDR3 is CASSTHYPGPYEQYF. The CDR3 DNA reads TGTGCCAGCAGCACTCACTACCCAGGGCCCTACGAGCAGTACTTC.

The J gene is TRBJ2-3, the V gene TRBV30; no reliable D call. CDR1 is GTSNPN and CDR2 is SVGIG in the germline V gene (reference sequence). V was shortened by 2 bases and J by 6 bases, with 9 bases between the two germline ends. CDR3 length: 12 amino acids. The CDR3 sequence: CAWSLGADTQYF. In nucleotides, the CDR3 is TGTGCCTGGAGTCTTGGAGCGGATACGCAGTATTTT.

V gene TRBV19 combines with J gene TRBJ2-7, with D possibly being TRBD2 (5 bases). The germline V gene encodes CDR1 LNHDA and CDR2 SQIVND (reference sequence). This CDR3 contains 15 residues. Trimming pared 5 bases from V and 0 bases from J, leaving 14 bases between. The chain's CDR3 is CASSDSAGISYEQYF. CDR3 nucleotide sequence: TGTGCCAGTAGTGACTCAGCCGGGATCTCCTACGAGCAGTACTTC.

The chain recombines TRBV5-8 with TRBJ1-1, with D possibly matching TRBD1 (5 bases). This CDR3 is 14 amino acids long. Germline V gene sequence: CDR1 SGHTS, CDR2 YDEGEE. The V gene lost 0 bases and the J gene lost 2 bases, with 8 bases spanning the gap. The CDR3, as DNA: TGTGCCAGCAGCTTGGAAGGGACCAACACTGAAGCTTTCTTT. It is translated as CASSLEGTNTEAFF.

The chain employs TRBV9 and TRBJ2-7; TRBD2 matches at 10 bases. The V gene end was trimmed by 2 bases and the J gene end by 0 bases; junction bases not matched to a gene: 2. The CDR3 spans 15 residues. Germline V gene lookup returns CDR1 SGDLS and CDR2 YYNGEE. CDR3 DNA sequence: TGTGCCAGCAGCGTTGGACTAGCGGCCTCCTACGAGCAGTACTTC. Translated: CASSVGLAASYEQYF.

The genes are TRBV28 and TRBJ2-1; the D gene is possibly TRBD2 (6 bases). Germline CDR1 and CDR2: MDHEN and SYDVKM. The V end lost 2 bases, the J end lost 2 bases, and 7 bases lay between the germline ends. This CDR3 comprises 14 residues. The CDR3 is CASSLRETYNEQFF. The CDR3 DNA sequence: TGTGCCAGCAGTTTACGGGAGACCTACAATGAGCAGTTCTTC.

The chain is built from TRBV15 and TRBJ2-1, with TRBD2 matching over 9 bases. Germline CDR1 and CDR2: LNHNV and YYDKDF (reference sequence). J gave up 6 bases and V 3 bases, and 9 bases lay outside the gene matches. This CDR3 spans 16 amino acids. CDR3: CATSRGSGRETNEQFF. In DNA, the CDR3 is TGTGCCACCAGCAGGGGTAGCGGGAGAGAGACCAATGAGCAGTTCTTC.

J is TRBJ2-1 and V is TRBV7-6, with 7 bases identical to TRBD2. CDR3 length equals 16 residues. In germline, CDR1 is SGHVS, CDR2 FNYEAQ. Trimming took 2 bases from V and 0 from J; bases not matched to a gene: 4. In nucleotides, the CDR3 is TGTGCCAGCAGCTTAATTCGCGGGAGCTCCTACAATGAGCAGTTCTTC. Protein: CASSLIRGSSYNEQFF.

Of note for this clone: This CDR3 is also generated by other DNA sequences in the sample. The chain joins TRBV9 to TRBJ1-1; D gene uncertain. The CDR3 extends over 12 amino acids. V lost 3 bases and J 1 base, leaving 4 bases between the germline ends. Germline values: CDR1 SGDLS, CDR2 YYNGEE. The CDR3 DNA reads as TGTGCCAGCAGCGCCGGGAACACTGAAGCTTTCTTT. It codes for CASSAGNTEAFF.

V usage is TRBV2 and J usage is TRBJ2-3, with TRBD2 identical over 14 bases. This CDR3 comprises 17 residues. V lost 0 bases and J lost 4; bases outside the gene matches: 3. Germline lookup yields CDR1 SNHLY and CDR2 FYNNEI. The DNA for the CDR3 is TGTGCCAGCAGTGAAGCCTGGACTAGCGGGGGGTCAGATACGCAGTATTTT. Translating it yields CASSEAWTSGGSDTQYF. Drawing the rest from reference TRBV2 and TRBJ2-3, the complete variable domain is EPEVTQTPSHQVTQMGQEVILRCVPISNHLYFYWYRQILGQKVEFLVSFYNNEISEKSEIFDDQFSVERPDGSNFTLKIRSTKLEDSAMYFCASSEAWTSGGSDTQYFGPGTRLTVL.

The V gene is TRBV27, the J gene TRBJ2-3; TRBD2 agrees at 7 bases. V lost 6 bases to trimming and J lost 4 bases; unmatched junction nucleotides: 10. The CDR3 sequence is 15 residues long. CDR1 and CDR2 from the germline V gene are MNHEY and SMNVEV (reference sequence). Here the CDR3 DNA reads TGTGCCAGCAGATCCATGGCGGGAGTTTCAGATACGCAGTATTTT. It is translated as CASRSMAGVSDTQYF.

V usage is TRBV7-2 and J usage is TRBJ2-7, with 7 bases lining up with TRBD2. V gave up 0 bases and J gave up 7 bases; unmatched junction bases: 9. This CDR3 has 15 residues. In germline, CDR1 is SGHTA, CDR2 FQGNSA. This chain's CDR3 is CASSLAGGRAREQYF. The CDR3 DNA sequence: TGTGCCAGCAGCTTAGCGGGGGGGAGGGCCAGAGAGCAGTACTTC.

The sample holds a few counts of this clone. This sequence joins TRBV5-1 and TRBJ2-7; D is possibly TRBD1 (5 bases). Trimming cost V 4 bases and J 5 bases, with 10 bases left between them. From germline, CDR1 is SGHRS and CDR2 YFSETQ. The CDR3 is 12 amino acids. The CDR3 bases are TGCGCCAGCAGCGGGGTAGGGGACGAGCAGTACTTC. Translating it yields CASSGVGDEQYF.

The V and J genes are TRBV2 and TRBJ1-1, with D possibly being TRBD1 (6 bases). The CDR3 totals 14 residues. Trimming pared 3 bases from V and 1 base from J, leaving 9 bases between. CDR1 is SNHLY and CDR2 is FYNNEI in the germline V gene. CDR3 nucleotide sequence: TGTGCCAGCAGTGATCCGGGGGCGAACACTGAAGCTTTCTTT. Its translation: CASSDPGANTEAFF.

The chain combines TRBV27 with TRBJ1-5; 9 nucleotides agree with TRBD1. With V trimmed by 6 bases and J by 6 bases, 0 bases remained unmatched. This CDR3 region has 12 residues. Germline CDR1 and CDR2: MNHEY and SMNVEV (reference sequence). The CDR3 is CASRQGAQPQHF. The CDR3 DNA follows: TGTGCCAGCAGACAGGGGGCTCAGCCCCAGCATTTT.

The chain couples TRBV18 to TRBJ1-3; a possible D gene is TRBD1 (5 bases). The CDR3 covers 15 residues. V shed 2 bases and J shed 7 bases, with 15 bases lying between them. The germline V gene encodes CDR1 KGHSH and CDR2 LQKENI. CDR3 bases: TGTGCCAGCTCACCAGGAGAAGGGGCTAGGAACACCATATATTTT. Protein product: CASSPGEGARNTIYF.

The gene calls are TRBV19 and TRBJ1-2; a weak D match, TRBD1 (5 bases). V was shortened by 1 base and J by 0 bases, with 18 bases between the two germline ends. CDR1 and CDR2 (germline): LNHDA, SQIVND (reference sequence). CDR3 length: 18 residues. Here the CDR3 reads CASSIVPLQAWANYGYTF. The CDR3 nucleotides are TGTGCCAGTAGTATAGTCCCTCTACAGGCCTGGGCTAACTATGGCTACACCTTC.